This T cell receptor beta chain is from a study of T cell repertoires in cytomegalovirus infection. Across the whole study: As its CMV epitopes, the study selected recently identified HLA-C-restricted and well-studied HLA-B-restricted targets.

Points from the study as a whole: CMV-specific HLA-C-restricted TCR beta clonotypes dominated the ex vivo response.

To note about this clonotype: Its target is unknown.

MiXCR, run by TCRdb on the reads, gives a single entry per CDR3 protein. The table lists hundreds of thousands of distinct CDR3 sequences, approximately 31% of them singletons. From germline, CDR1 is SGHAT and CDR2 FQDESV (reference sequence). V was clipped by 5 bases and J by 0 bases, with 10 bases between them. CDR3 length: 14 amino acids. The sequencing used cultured CD8+ T cells from PBMCs, collected from culture after CMV antigen stimulation. The chain joins TRBV11-1 to TRBJ1-1, with unresolved D. This clonotype originated in a human donor in good health (CMV status not recorded). Some clones in this sample may be carry-over from other donors' samples. The CDR3 nucleotides read TGTGCCAGCAGCCTCCGGCTTATGAACACTGAAGCTTTCTTT. Protein product: CASSLRLMNTEAFF.